The TCR beta chain described here comes from a study of cytomegalovirus exposure and HLA in healthy donors. Study-wide findings and caveats: HLA allele associations emerged for roughly 17,000 TCR beta sequences in a later analysis, at 0.05 false discovery rate. The investigators catalogued under 200 TCR beta chains as cytomegalovirus-associated.

Remarks on this clone: The antigen remains unidentified.

The CDR3 has 20 residues. Germline CDR1 LGHNA, CDR2 YNFKEQ. Losses at the gene ends were 0 bases for V and 7 bases for J; bases not matched to a gene: 11. Vbeta (60) and Jbeta (13) primers were used in the PCR. Profiled with immunoSEQ multiplex PCR; TCRdb holds only in-frame clones, not every one. The data contain 150,000 to 200,000 clones, under 80% of them seen just once; the ten biggest clones take up around 14%. Sequencing used PBMCs. The clonotype originates from a woman aged 45-65 years in good health and CMV-seropositive. The chain is built from TRBV4-2 and TRBJ2-2; 16 bases are shared with TRBD2. CDR3 sequence reads: CASSQEEGTSGGARNGELFF. DNA for the CDR3: TGTGCCAGCAGCCAAGAAGAGGGGACTAGCGGGGGGGCTAGGAACGGGGAGCTGTTTTTT.